A selection of T cell receptor beta chains follows, all from one sample in a study of shared clonotypes between healthy human individuals. TCRdb keeps only in-frame clones here, not all; method: immunoSEQ multiplex PCR. In the table there are a few million clones, approximately 90% of which are singletons. The sequencing input was naive CD4+ T cells from PBMCs. These receptors all come from a man between 18 and 35 years old in good health. Some clones in this sample may be carry-over from other donors' samples. CDR3s include the opening cysteine and the closing phenylalanine or tryptophan. Each record gives: V gene, J gene, clone size, D gene, CDR3 DNA, CDR3 protein. D genes are given only for firm matches. The listing skips clone size in some rows; elsewhere it reads once, few, many or a size class.

TRBV7-2	TRBJ2-1	.	TRBD2	TGTGCCAGCAGCTTAACGGGGCTAGCGGGAGTCGAGCAGTTCTTC	CASSLTGLAGVEQFF
TRBV7-2	TRBJ1-1	.	.	TGTGCCAGCAGCTTAGGCCACACCCGGGGGAACACTGAAGCTTTCTTT	CASSLGHTRGNTEAFF
TRBV5-5	TRBJ2-5	.	TRBD2	TGTGCCAGCAGCTTGTGGGCGGGAGGTGGGGAGACCCAGTACTTC	CASSLWAGGGETQYF
TRBV7-2	TRBJ2-5	.	TRBD2	TGTGCCAGCAGCCCCAGGACTAGCGGGAGGGGAGAGACCCAGTACTTC	CASSPRTSGRGETQYF
TRBV25-1	TRBJ1-1	.	TRBD1	TGTGCCAGCAGTGATCCCAGGGGGGGTAATGCTGAAGCTTTCTTT	CASSDPRGGNAEAFF
TRBV5-6	TRBJ2-5	once	.	TGTGCCAGCAGCCCCCCAGGGGGGGAGACCCAGTACTTC	CASSPPGGETQYF
TRBV5-6	TRBJ1-2	.	.	TGTGCCAGCAGTGTGACGTCCAACTATGGCTACACCTTC	CASSVTSNYGYTF
TRBV19	TRBJ2-1	.	TRBD1	TGTGCCAGTAGTTCGCTTGGGAGGGGACAGGGGAACTACAATGAGCAGTTCTTC	CASSSLGRGQGNYNEQFF
TRBV18	TRBJ2-7	.	TRBD2	TGTGCCAGCTCACGCGGGGGGACTAGCGATACCTACGAGCAGTACTTC	CASSRGGTSDTYEQYF
TRBV28	TRBJ2-3	.	TRBD2	TGTGCCAGCAGCCTTCGCCCGGGACTAGCGGGGGGAGGGGATACGCAGTATTTT	CASSLRPGLAGGGDTQYF
TRBV10-3	TRBJ2-1	.	.	TGTGCCATCACCTCTTTCGGGGGAGCAGCCTACAATGAGCAGTTCTTC	CAITSFGGAAYNEQFF
TRBV2	TRBJ2-2	once	.	TGTGCCAGCGGACGGGAGAACACCGGGGAGCTGTTTTTT	CASGRENTGELFF
TRBV19	TRBJ1-1	few	TRBD1	TGTGCCATACAGGGGAGAGGCACTGAAGCTTTCTTT	CAIQGRGTEAFF
TRBV7-9	TRBJ2-5	.	TRBD2	TGTGCCAGCACCCTGGGGGGGGAAGAGACCCAGTACTTC	CASTLGGEETQYF
TRBV5-4	TRBJ2-1	.	TRBD2	TGTGCCAGCAGCTTAGGGACTAGCGTTGGGGGTGAGCAGTTCTTC	CASSLGTSVGGEQFF
TRBV30	TRBJ1-1	.	.	TGTGCCTGGAGTCTAGGGGCTGAAGCTTTCTTT	CAWSLGAEAFF
TRBV28	TRBJ2-7	.	.	TGTGCCAGCAGGGGCAGCCCCCCGTCCACTGAGTACTTC	CASRGSPPSTEYF
TRBV6-6	TRBJ2-3	.	.	TGTGCCAGCACCCTTAGGGGGGGTAATACGCAGTATTTT	CASTLRGGNTQYF
TRBV18	TRBJ2-6	.	.	TGTGCCAGCTCACCCTACAGAACGGACTCTGGGGCCAACGTCCTGACTTTC	CASSPYRTDSGANVLTF
TRBV9	TRBJ2-1	.	.	TGTGCCAGCAGCGTAGGAGGCGATGAGCAGTTCTTC	CASSVGGDEQFF
TRBV6-1	TRBJ2-3	.	.	TGTGCCAGCAGTGAAGTTGATACGCAGTATTTT	CASSEVDTQYF
TRBV4-2	TRBJ2-5	.	TRBD1	TGTGCCAGCAGCCAAGTATCACGGACAGGGACTGGGAAGGAGACCCAGTACTTC	CASSQVSRTGTGKETQYF
TRBV29-1	TRBJ2-7	.	TRBD2	TGCAGCGTCCGCGGTGCTCTAGCGGGAACCTACGAGCAGTACTTC	CSVRGALAGTYEQYF
TRBV27	TRBJ1-2	.	.	TGTGCCAGCAGTCCAGTGGGGCATGGCTACACCTTC	CASSPVGHGYTF
TRBV27	TRBJ2-7	.	TRBD1	TGTGCCAGCAGTTTATTCAGTCTGATGGGACAGGGGATCGACGAGCAGTACTTC	CASSLFSLMGQGIDEQYF
TRBV28	TRBJ2-7	.	.	TGTGCCAGCACCCCCCCCCGTGGCAGGAGCTCCTACGAGCAGTACTTC	CASTPPRGRSSYEQYF
TRBV28	TRBJ1-4	.	.	TGTGCCAGCAGTTTCCAACGCGGTCAACTCTTTGGTGAAAAACTGTTTTTT	CASSFQRGQLFGEKLFF
TRBV28	TRBJ1-1	.	.	TGTGCCAGCAGTTTCATCGGGGGCGTAGCTTTCTTT	CASSFIGGVAFF
TRBV7-3	TRBJ1-1	once	.	TGTGCCAGCAGCCCCCGGGCAGGGGTGAACACTGAAGCTTTCTTT	CASSPRAGVNTEAFF
TRBV10-3	TRBJ2-5	.	TRBD2	TGTGCCATCAGGGAGACTAGCGGTGGGGGAGAGACCCAGTACTTC	CAIRETSGGGETQYF
TRBV5-5	TRBJ2-7	.	.	TGTGCCAGCAGCTTGCTTAGGGTTGGGATCTCCTACGAGCAGTACTTC	CASSLLRVGISYEQYF
TRBV18	TRBJ1-3	few	TRBD1	TGTGCCAGCTCACCACCGTCTCGACAGGGGGTGACTGGAAACACCATATATTTT	CASSPPSRQGVTGNTIYF
TRBV6-5	TRBJ1-2	.	.	TGTGCCAGCAGTTCCGGGGGGCGCGGCTACACCTTC	CASSSGGRGYTF
TRBV30	TRBJ2-1	.	TRBD2	TGTGCCTGGAGTGACTCCAGAACTAGCGGGCCTTTCAATGAGCAGTTCTTC	CAWSDSRTSGPFNEQFF
TRBV5-1	TRBJ2-3	once	.	TGCGCCAGCAGCTACCCTATTACCAGCACAGATACGCAGTATTTT	CASSYPITSTDTQYF
TRBV7-2	TRBJ2-5	.	TRBD1	TGTGCCAGCAGCTTAGTAGGGGGCCGGGAGACCCAGTACTTC	CASSLVGGRETQYF
TRBV5-5	TRBJ1-3	once	.	TGTGCCAGCAGCCGGTGGGGAAACTCTGGAAACACCATATATTTT	CASSRWGNSGNTIYF
TRBV29-1	TRBJ2-7	.	TRBD2	TGCAGCGTTGCGACTAGCGGCTGGTCCTACGAGCAGTACTTC	CSVATSGWSYEQYF
TRBV29-1	TRBJ2-5	.	TRBD2	TGCAGCGTCCAAGGACTAGCGGGACCGGAGACCCAGTACTTC	CSVQGLAGPETQYF
TRBV6-1	TRBJ2-7	.	.	TGTGCCAGCAGTCAGACACTGAGCTCCTACGAGCAGTACTTC	CASSQTLSSYEQYF